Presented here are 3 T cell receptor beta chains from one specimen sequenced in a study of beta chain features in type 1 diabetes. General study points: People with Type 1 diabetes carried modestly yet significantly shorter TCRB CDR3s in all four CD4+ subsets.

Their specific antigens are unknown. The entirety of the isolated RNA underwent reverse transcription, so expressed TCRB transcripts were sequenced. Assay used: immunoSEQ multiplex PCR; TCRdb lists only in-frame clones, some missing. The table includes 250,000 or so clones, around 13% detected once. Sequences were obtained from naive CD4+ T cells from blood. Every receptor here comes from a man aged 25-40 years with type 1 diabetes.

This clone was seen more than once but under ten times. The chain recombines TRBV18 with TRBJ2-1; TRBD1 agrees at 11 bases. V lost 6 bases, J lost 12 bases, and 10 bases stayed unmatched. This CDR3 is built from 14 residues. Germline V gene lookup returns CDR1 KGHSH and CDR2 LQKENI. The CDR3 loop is CASSAGTGGAGQFF. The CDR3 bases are TGTGCCAGCTCCGCCGGGACAGGGGGTGCTGGGCAGTTCTTC.

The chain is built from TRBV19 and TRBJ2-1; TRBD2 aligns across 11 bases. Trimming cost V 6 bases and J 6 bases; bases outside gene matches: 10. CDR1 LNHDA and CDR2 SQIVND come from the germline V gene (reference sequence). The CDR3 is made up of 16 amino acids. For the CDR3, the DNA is TGTGCCAGTAGCTCTACTAGCGGGAGATTGGGCAATGAGCAGTTCTTC. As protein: CASSSTSGRLGNEQFF.

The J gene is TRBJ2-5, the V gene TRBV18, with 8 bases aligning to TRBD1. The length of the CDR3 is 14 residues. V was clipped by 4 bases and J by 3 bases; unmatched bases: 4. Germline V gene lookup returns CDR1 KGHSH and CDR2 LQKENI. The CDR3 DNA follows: TGTGCCAGCTCACATTCGGGACAGGAAGAGACCCAGTACTTC. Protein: CASSHSGQEETQYF.